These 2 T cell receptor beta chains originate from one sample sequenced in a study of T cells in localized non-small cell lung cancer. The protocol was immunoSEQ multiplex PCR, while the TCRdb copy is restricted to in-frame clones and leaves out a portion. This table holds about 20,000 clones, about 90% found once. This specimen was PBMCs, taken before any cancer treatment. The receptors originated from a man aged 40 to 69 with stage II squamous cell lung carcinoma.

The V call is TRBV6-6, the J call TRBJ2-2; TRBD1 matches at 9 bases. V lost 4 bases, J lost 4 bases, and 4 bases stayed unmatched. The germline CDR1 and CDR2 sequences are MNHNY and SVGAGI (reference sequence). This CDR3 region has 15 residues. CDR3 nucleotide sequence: TGTGCCAGCAGTTCACAGGGGGCGCGCACCGGGGAGCTGTTTTTT. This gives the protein CASSSQGARTGELFF.

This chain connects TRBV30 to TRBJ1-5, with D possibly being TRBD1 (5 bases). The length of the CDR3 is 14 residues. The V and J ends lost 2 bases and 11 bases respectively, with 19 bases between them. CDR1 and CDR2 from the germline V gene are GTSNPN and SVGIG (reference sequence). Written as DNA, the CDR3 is TGTGCCTGGAGTTTTGCGGGGACCCAAATGGCCCAGCATTTT. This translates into CAWSFAGTQMAQHF.